These 10 T cell receptor beta chains came from one sample sequenced in a study of blood T cell repertoires in COVID-19. TCRdb keeps only in-frame clones here, not all; method: immunoSEQ multiplex PCR. The sample holds a few hundred thousand clones, approximately 90% seen once. Input material: peripheral blood. These receptors came from a man aged 50 to 60 with acute or convalescent COVID-19.

J is TRBJ1-2 and V is TRBV19; D not certain. This CDR3 has 13 amino acids. Per germline, CDR1 LNHDA and CDR2 SQIVND (reference sequence). Trimming pared 3 bases from V and 0 bases from J, leaving 5 bases between. The CDR3 loop is CASSMLANYGYTF. The DNA of the CDR3 is TGTGCCAGTAGTATGTTAGCTAACTATGGCTACACCTTC. The full variable domain, with the rest looked up from reference TRBV19 and TRBJ1-2, is DGGITQSPKYLFRKEGQNVTLSCEQNLNHDAMYWYRQDPGQGLRLIYYSQIVNDFQKGDIAEGYSVSREKKESFPLTVTSAQKNPTAFYLCASSMLANYGYTFGSGTRLTVV.

This clone has just one count. The V call is TRBV5-8, the J call TRBJ1-5; TRBD1 is a possible D gene (5 bases). The germline V gene has CDR1 SGHTS and CDR2 YDEGEE. The CDR3 extends over 14 amino acids. V shed 4 bases and J shed 5 bases, with 13 bases lying between them. DNA for the CDR3: TGTGCCAGCAGCCCCGGGACGGGAGATCAGCCCCAGCATTTT. It yields the protein CASSPGTGDQPQHF.

A single count supports this clone. The CDR3 nucleotides are TGTGCCACCAGTGAGCACCCCGGGACAGGGGACCTTACCAGCAATCAGCCCCAGCATTTT. This translates into CATSEHPGTGDLTSNQPQHF. This chain links TRBV24-1 with TRBJ1-5; 10 bases agree with TRBD1. This CDR3 region has 20 residues. V dropped 4 bases and J dropped 1; count of bases not matched to a gene: 15. CDR1 and CDR2 from the germline V gene are KGHDR and SFDVKD.

The chain employs TRBV5-5 and TRBJ1-3, with 7 positions matching TRBD1. The CDR3 length is 17 residues. V dropped 3 bases and J dropped 3; count of bases not matched to a gene: 12. Germline assignment: CDR1 SGHKS and CDR2 YYEKEE (reference sequence). The CDR3 DNA reads TGTGCCAGCAGCTCCATGGGGACAGCTATCTTTGGAAACACCATATATTTT. It encodes CASSSMGTAIFGNTIYF.

The chain recombines TRBV29-1 with TRBJ1-1, with TRBD1 matching 9 bases. From germline, CDR1 is SQVTM and CDR2 ANQGSEA. J was trimmed by 5 bases and V by 8 bases; bases with no gene match: 9. This CDR3 is 13 amino acids long. CDR3 DNA sequence: TGCAGCCCTTGGGACAGGGCATCGACTGAAGCTTTCTTT. It yields the protein CSPWDRASTEAFF.

The V gene is TRBV19, the J gene TRBJ1-5; 8 bases match TRBD1. The length of the CDR3 is 15 residues. The J segment lost 7 bases and the V segment lost 3 bases, leaving 8 bases of the junction unmatched. The germline gives CDR1 LNHDA, CDR2 SQIVND (reference sequence). CDR3 sequence (DNA): TGTGCCAGTAGTATCCCTAACAGGGGGAGGCAGCCCCAGCATTTT. It is translated as CASSIPNRGRQPQHF.

This sequence joins TRBV3-1 (or the pseudogene TRBV3-2) and TRBJ2-1; D is undetermined. Per germline, CDR1 LGHDT and CDR2 YNNKEL (reference sequence). V was pared by 4 bases and J by 4 bases, with 8 bases between. The CDR3 runs 13 residues. As DNA, the CDR3 is TGTGCCAGCAGCCCGCGTATGTACAATGAGCAGTTCTTC. As protein: CASSPRMYNEQFF.

The V gene is TRBV27, the J gene TRBJ1-2; a weak D match, TRBD1 (5 bases). The V gene lost 7 bases and the J gene lost 8 bases, with 23 bases spanning the gap. The CDR3 is 15 residues long. The V gene's germline CDR1 is MNHEY and CDR2 SMNVEV (reference sequence). The DNA of the CDR3 is TGTGCCAGCAAGGGAGGGACGGATGCCCTGGGGGGCTACACCTTC. Translated: CASKGGTDALGGYTF.

The chain links TRBV6-6 to TRBJ1-2; the match to TRBD1 covers 7 bases. The CDR3 covers 16 residues. Germline V gives CDR1 MNHNY, CDR2 SVGAGI (reference sequence). Germline trimming cut 6 bases from V and 0 bases from J; bases unmatched to any gene: 10. The CDR3 coding sequence is TGTGCCAGCAGCCGGAAGGACAGGCTTTCTAACTATGGCTACACCTTC. It specifies CASSRKDRLSNYGYTF.

The chain couples TRBV10-3 to TRBJ2-5, with D unclear. Germline CDR1 is ENHRY and CDR2 is SYGVKD. CDR3 length: 13 residues. The germline V and J ends were trimmed by 4 bases and 3 bases, with 9 bases remaining between them. CDR3 DNA sequence: TGTGCCATCAGTGTAAGTCCAGAAGAGACCCAGTACTTC. Protein: CAISVSPEETQYF.